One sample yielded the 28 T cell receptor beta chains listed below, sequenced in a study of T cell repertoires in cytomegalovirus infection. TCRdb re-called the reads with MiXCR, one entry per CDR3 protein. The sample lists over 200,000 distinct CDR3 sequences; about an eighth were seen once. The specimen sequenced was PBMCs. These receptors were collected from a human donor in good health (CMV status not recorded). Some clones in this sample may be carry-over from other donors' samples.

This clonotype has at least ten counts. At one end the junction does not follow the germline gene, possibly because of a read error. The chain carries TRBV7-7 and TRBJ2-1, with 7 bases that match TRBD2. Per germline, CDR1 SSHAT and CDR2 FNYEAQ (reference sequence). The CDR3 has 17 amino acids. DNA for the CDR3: TGTGCTAGCAGCTTGAGAGCGGGCGGGAGCTCCTACAATGAGCAGTTCTTC. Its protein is CASSLRAGGSSYNEQFF.

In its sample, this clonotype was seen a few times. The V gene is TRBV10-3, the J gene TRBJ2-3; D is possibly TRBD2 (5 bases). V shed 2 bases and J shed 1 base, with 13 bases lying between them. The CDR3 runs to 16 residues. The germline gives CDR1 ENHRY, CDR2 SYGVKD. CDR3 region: CAISEKAGPRTDTQYF. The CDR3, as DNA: TGTGCCATCAGTGAGAAGGCGGGTCCCCGCACAGATACGCAGTATTTT.

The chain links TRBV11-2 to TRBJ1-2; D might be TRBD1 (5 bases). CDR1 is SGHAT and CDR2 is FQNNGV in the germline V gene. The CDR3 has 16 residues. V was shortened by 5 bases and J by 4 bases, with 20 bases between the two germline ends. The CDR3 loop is CASSHTRSGGSYGYTF. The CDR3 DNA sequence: TGTGCCAGCAGCCACACAAGATCCGGGGGTAGCTATGGCTACACCTTC.

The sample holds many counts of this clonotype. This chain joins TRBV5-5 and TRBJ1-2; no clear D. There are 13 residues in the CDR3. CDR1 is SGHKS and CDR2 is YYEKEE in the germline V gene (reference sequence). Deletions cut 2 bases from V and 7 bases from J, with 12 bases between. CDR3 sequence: CASSLRGLRGYTF. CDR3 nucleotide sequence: TGTGCCAGCAGCTTACGAGGGTTGCGTGGCTACACCTTC.

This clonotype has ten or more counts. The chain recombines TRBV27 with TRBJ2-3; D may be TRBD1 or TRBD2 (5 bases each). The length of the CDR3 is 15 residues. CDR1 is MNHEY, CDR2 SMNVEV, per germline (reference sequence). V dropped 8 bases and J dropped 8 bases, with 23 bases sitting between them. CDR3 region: CASLLRDRTPSTQYF. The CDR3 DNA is TGTGCCAGCCTCTTGAGGGACCGGACGCCCTCTACGCAGTATTTT.

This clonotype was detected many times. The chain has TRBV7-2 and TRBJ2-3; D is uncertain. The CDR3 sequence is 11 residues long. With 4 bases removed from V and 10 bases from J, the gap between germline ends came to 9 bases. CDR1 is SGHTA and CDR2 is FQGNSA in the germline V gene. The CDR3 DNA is TGTGCCAGCAGCTCGACCGAGCCGCAGTATTTT. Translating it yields CASSSTEPQYF.

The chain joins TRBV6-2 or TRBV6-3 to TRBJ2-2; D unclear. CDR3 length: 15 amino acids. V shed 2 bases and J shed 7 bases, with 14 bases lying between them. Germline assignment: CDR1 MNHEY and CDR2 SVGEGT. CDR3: CASSYRTGAIGELFF. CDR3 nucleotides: TGTGCCAGCAGTTACCGGACCGGAGCGATCGGGGAGCTGTTTTTT.

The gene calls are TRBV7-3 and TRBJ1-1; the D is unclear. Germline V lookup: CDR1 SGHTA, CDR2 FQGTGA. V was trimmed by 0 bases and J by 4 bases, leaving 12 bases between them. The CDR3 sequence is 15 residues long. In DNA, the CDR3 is TGTGCCAGCAGCTTAACAGCCACTGGTGGCACTGAAGCTTTCTTT. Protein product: CASSLTATGGTEAFF.

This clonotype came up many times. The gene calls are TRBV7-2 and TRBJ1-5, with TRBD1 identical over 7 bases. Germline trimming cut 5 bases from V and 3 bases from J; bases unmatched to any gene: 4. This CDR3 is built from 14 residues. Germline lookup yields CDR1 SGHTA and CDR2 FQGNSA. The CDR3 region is CASSRDRVNQPQHF. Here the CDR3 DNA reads TGTGCCAGCAGCCGAGACAGGGTCAATCAGCCCCAGCATTTT.

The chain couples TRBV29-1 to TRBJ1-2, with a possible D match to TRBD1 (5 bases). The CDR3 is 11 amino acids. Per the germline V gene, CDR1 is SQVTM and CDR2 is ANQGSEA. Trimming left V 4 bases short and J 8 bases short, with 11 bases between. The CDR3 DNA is TGCAGCGTTGGTACAGGTCTGGGCTACACCTTC. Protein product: CSVGTGLGYTF.

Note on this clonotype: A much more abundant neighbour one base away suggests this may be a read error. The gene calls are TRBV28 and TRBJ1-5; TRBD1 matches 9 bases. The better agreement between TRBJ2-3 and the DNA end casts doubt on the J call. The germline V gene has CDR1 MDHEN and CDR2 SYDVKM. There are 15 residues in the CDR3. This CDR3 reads CASRSGTGNGQPQYF. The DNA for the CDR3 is TGTGCCAGCAGATCCGGGACAGGGAACGGTCAGCCCCAGTATTTT.

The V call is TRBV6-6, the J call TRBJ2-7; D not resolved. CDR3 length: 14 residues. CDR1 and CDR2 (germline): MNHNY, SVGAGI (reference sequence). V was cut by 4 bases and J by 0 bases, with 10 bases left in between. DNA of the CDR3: TGTGCCAGCAGTTGGGGATCGGGCTCCTACGAGCAGTACTTC. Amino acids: CASSWGSGSYEQYF.

This chain's CDR3 is CASTAAGGTGELFF. CDR3 in DNA: TGTGCCAGCACCGCCGCGGGTGGGACCGGGGAGCTGTTTTTT. The chain combines TRBV6-6 with TRBJ2-2; perhaps TRBD2 as D (5 bases). V was cut by 7 bases and J by 5 bases, with 14 bases left in between. The CDR3 loop spans 14 amino acids. Germline V gene lookup returns CDR1 MNHNY and CDR2 SVGAGI (reference sequence).

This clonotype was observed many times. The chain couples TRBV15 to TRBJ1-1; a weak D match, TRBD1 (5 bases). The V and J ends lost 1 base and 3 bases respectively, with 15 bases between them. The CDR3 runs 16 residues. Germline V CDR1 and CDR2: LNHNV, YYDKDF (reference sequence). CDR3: CATSRGLNQGYTEAFF. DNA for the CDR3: TGTGCCACCAGCAGAGGCCTGAACCAGGGCTACACTGAAGCTTTCTTT.

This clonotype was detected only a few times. CDR3 in amino acids: CSVENRGLAGIANTGELFF. The CDR3 coding sequence is TGCAGCGTTGAAAACCGCGGACTAGCGGGGATTGCGAACACCGGGGAGCTGTTTTTT. The chain employs TRBV29-1 and TRBJ2-2; 12 bases line up with TRBD2. Germline V gene sequence: CDR1 SQVTM, CDR2 ANQGSEA. Trimming at V came to 2 bases and at J to 0 bases, leaving 10 bases not matched to a gene. The CDR3 spans 19 residues.

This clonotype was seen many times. Here the CDR3 reads CASSWGQGSTDTQYF. In DNA, the CDR3 is TGTGCCAGCAGTTGGGGACAGGGGAGCACAGATACGCAGTATTTT. The genes are TRBV12-3 or TRBV12-4 and TRBJ2-3; 10 bases align to TRBD1. This CDR3 has 15 amino acids. The V and J ends lost 4 bases and 0 bases, in that order; junction bases with no gene match: 1.

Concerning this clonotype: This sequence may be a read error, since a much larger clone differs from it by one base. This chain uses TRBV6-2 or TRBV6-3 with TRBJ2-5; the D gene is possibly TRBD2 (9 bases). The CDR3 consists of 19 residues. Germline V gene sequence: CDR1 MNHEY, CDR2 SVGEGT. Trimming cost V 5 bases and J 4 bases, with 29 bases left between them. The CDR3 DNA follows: TGTGCCAGCAGTCCAGGACAGGGTGCTAGCGGGACCCTCGTAGAGACCCAGTACTTC. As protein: CASSPGQGASGTLVETQYF.

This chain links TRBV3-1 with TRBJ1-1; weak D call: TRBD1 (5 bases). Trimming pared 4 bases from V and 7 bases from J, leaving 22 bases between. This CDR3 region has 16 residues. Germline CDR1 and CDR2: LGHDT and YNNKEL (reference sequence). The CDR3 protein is CASSPPPGRATIEAFF. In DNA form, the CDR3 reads TGTGCCAGCAGCCCCCCTCCGGGACGAGCTACTATTGAAGCTTTCTTT.

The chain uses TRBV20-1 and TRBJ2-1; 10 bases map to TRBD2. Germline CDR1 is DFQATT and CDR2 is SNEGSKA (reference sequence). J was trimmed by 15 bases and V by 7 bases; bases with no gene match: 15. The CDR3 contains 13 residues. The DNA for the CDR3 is TGCAGTGTCCTGACTAGCGGGCCCCCTTTTGGGTTCTTC. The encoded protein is CSVLTSGPPFGFF.

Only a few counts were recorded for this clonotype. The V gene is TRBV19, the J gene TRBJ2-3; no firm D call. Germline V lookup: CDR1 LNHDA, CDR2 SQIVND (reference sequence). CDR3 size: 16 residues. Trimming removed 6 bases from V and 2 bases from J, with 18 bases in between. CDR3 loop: CASRRSHSSYTDTQYF. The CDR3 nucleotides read TGTGCCAGTAGGCGCTCACACAGCTCCTACACAGATACGCAGTATTTT. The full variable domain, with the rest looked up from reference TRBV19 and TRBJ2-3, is DGGITQSPKYLFRKEGQNVTLSCEQNLNHDAMYWYRQDPGQGLRLIYYSQIVNDFQKGDIAEGYSVSREKKESFPLTVTSAQKNPTAFYLCASRRSHSSYTDTQYFGPGTRLTVL.

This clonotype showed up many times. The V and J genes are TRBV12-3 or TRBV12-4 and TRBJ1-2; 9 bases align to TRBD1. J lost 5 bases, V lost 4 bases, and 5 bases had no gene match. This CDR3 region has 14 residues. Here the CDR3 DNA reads TGTGCCAGCAGTTCTACAGGGGGCGCGTATGGCTACACCTTC. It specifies CASSSTGGAYGYTF.

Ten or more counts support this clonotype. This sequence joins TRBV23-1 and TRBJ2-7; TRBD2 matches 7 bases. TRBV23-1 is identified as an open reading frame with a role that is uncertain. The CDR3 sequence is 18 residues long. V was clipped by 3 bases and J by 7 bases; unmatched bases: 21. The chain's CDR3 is CASSHSRREWSALVEQYF. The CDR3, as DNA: TGCGCCAGCAGTCACTCCCGGCGGGAGTGGTCCGCCCTAGTGGAGCAGTACTTC.

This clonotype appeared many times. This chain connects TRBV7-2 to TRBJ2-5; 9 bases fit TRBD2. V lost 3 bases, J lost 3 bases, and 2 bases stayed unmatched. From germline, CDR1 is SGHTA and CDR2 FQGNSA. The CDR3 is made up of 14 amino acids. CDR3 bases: TGTGCCAGCAGCTTTAGCGGGGGTGAAGAGACCCAGTACTTC. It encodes CASSFSGGEETQYF.

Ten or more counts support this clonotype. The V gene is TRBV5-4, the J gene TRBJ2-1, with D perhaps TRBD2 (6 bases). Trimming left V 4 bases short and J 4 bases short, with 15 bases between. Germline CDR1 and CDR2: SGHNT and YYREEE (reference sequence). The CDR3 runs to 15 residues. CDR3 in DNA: TGTGCCAGCAGCCAATTGAGCGGGCCTTACAATGAGCAGTTCTTC. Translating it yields CASSQLSGPYNEQFF.

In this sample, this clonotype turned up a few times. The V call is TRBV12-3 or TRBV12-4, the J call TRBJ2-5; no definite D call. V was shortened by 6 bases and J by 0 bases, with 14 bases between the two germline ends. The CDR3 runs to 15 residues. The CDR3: CASRQRRTDQETQYF. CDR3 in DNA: TGTGCCAGCAGACAACGCCGGACGGACCAAGAGACCCAGTACTTC.

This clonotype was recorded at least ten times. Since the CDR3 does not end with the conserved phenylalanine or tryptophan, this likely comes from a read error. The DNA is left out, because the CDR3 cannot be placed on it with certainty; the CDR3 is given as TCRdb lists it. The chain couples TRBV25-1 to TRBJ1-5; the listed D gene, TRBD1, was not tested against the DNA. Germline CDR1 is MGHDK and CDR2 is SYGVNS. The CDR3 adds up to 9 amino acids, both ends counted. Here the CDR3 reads CASPLPGFR.

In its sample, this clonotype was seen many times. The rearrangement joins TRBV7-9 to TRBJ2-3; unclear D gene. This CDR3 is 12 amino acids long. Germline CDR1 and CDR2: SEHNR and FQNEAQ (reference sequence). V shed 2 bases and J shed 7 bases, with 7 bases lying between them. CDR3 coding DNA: TGTGCCAGCAGCTTATTTAAGAATACGCAGTATTTT. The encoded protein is CASSLFKNTQYF.

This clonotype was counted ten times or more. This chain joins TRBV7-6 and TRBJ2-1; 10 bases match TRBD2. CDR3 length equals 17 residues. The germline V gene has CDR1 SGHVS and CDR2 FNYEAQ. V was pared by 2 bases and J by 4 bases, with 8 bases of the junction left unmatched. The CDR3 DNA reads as TGTGCCAGCAGCTTACGCGTAGCTAGCGGGAGTTACAATGAGCAGTTCTTC. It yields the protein CASSLRVASGSYNEQFF.